These T cell receptor beta chains were read from a single sample in a study of blood T cell repertoires in COVID-19. Using immunoSEQ multiplex PCR, the repertoire was profiled, and TCRdb retains in-frame clones only, with some absent. The sample carries 160,000 or so clones, approximately 80% recorded once. Sequenced input: peripheral blood. The receptors were sampled from a human donor in a cohort sampled during active COVID-19. Both conserved end residues are part of each CDR3. A D gene is named only where the DNA matches it firmly. Some rows have no size entry. The others give once, few or many, or a class for an expanded clone.

j_gene | v_gene | d_gene | abundance | CDR3aa | CDR3nt
TRBJ2-7 | TRBV27 | - | - | CASSLMDMYDEQYF | TGTGCCAGCAGTTTAATGGACATGTACGACGAGCAGTACTTC
TRBJ1-4 | TRBV7-9 | - | - | CASIGQGAEKLFF | TGTGCCAGCATCGGTCAGGGTGCAGAAAAACTGTTTTTT
TRBJ1-1 | TRBV7-2 | - | - | CASSLPASTEAFF | TGTGCCAGCAGCTTACCCGCCAGCACTGAAGCTTTCTTT
TRBJ1-2 | TRBV5-1 | TRBD1 | - | CASSLALTDRVYGYTF | TGCGCCAGCAGCTTGGCCCTAACCGACAGGGTCTATGGCTACACCTTC
TRBJ1-5 | TRBV18 | TRBD1 | - | CASSPGQGALNQPQHF | TGTGCCAGCTCCCCTGGACAGGGGGCCCTCAATCAGCCCCAGCATTTT
TRBJ1-2 | TRBV5-8 | - | few | CASSMRSTEPYGYTF | TGTGCCAGCAGCATGAGATCGACAGAGCCCTATGGCTACACCTTC
TRBJ1-2 | TRBV7-9 | - | - | CASSRREGNYGYTF | TGTGCCAGCAGCCGTCGAGAGGGTAACTATGGCTACACCTTC
TRBJ1-2 | TRBV3-1/TRBV3-2 | - | - | CASSQGGGGNYGYTF | TGTGCCAGCAGCCAAGGGGGAGGGGGGAACTATGGCTACACCTTC
TRBJ2-2 | TRBV5-1 | - | - | CASSTANTGELFF | TGCGCCAGCAGTACAGCGAACACCGGGGAGCTGTTTTTT
TRBJ2-1 | TRBV9 | - | once | CASSVDPRVPEQFF | TGTGCCAGCAGCGTAGACCCCAGGGTCCCGGAGCAGTTCTTC
TRBJ2-1 | TRBV6-6 | - | - | CASSVLGPLQFF | TGTGCCAGCAGTGTCCTGGGGCCGTTGCAGTTCTTC
TRBJ2-7 | TRBV4-1 | TRBD2 | many | CASSQVSSGPYEQYF | TGCGCCAGCAGCCAAGTTTCTAGCGGCCCCTACGAGCAGTACTTC
TRBJ1-2 | TRBV28 | - | - | CASSLVSGNGYTF | TGTGCCAGCAGTCTAGTAAGCGGTAACGGCTACACCTTC
TRBJ2-7 | TRBV10-1 | - | few | CASSENRVHEQYF | TGCGCCAGCAGTGAGAATAGAGTCCACGAGCAGTACTTC
TRBJ2-7 | TRBV4-3 | TRBD1 | - | CASSQGTGYEQYF | TGCGCCAGCAGCCAAGGGACAGGTTACGAGCAGTACTTC
TRBJ2-1 | TRBV7-2 | - | - | CASRGQGPSSYNEQFF | TGTGCCAGCAGAGGGCAGGGGCCGAGCTCCTACAATGAGCAGTTCTTC